This is a list of T cell receptor beta chains from one sample in a study of regulatory T cells in long-lasting Graves disease. TCRdb used MiXCR to reprocess the multiplex PCR reads, holding one entry per CDR3 protein. The sample includes around 460,000 distinct CDR3 sequences, 20% to 25% seen only once; the top ten take roughly 6.9%. Sequencing was performed on peripheral blood mononuclear cells (PBMCs), taken when the disease was refractory, from a patient treated with antithyroid drugs. Source of these receptors: a female donor with Graves disease. CDR3s include the opening cysteine and the closing phenylalanine or tryptophan. The D gene is left open where the match is weak. Expanded clones get a size class; other rows say once, few or many, or leave the size out.

j_call,clone_size,d_call,v_call,cdr3_length,cdr3_aa,cdr3_nt
TRBJ1-1,many,.,TRBV30,12,CAWSLPGTEAFF,TGTGCCTGGAGCCTCCCGGGCACTGAAGCTTTCTTT
TRBJ2-7,many,TRBD2,TRBV7-9,14,CASSHGGVAYEQYF,TGTGCCAGCAGTCATGGGGGGGTCGCCTACGAGCAGTACTTC
TRBJ2-7,many,.,TRBV11-2,13,CASSLGAGLEQYF,TGTGCCAGCAGCTTAGGGGCAGGGCTGGAGCAGTACTTC
TRBJ1-2,many,.,TRBV7-2,13,CASRRDVNYGYTF,TGTGCCAGCAGGAGGGACGTTAACTATGGCTACACCTTC
TRBJ2-5,.,.,TRBV7-2,13,CASSKNSGETQYF,TGTGCCAGCAGCAAAAACAGTGGAGAGACCCAGTACTTC
TRBJ2-3,.,.,TRBV27,16,CASSFTLPYTTDTQYF,TGTGCCAGCAGTTTCACACTCCCATACACGACAGATACGCAGTATTTT
TRBJ1-2,many,TRBD1,TRBV6-1,16,CASSQFKGALVYGYTF,TGTGCCAGCAGTCAATTTAAGGGGGCGCTTGTCTATGGCTACACCTTC
TRBJ2-4,.,.,TRBV7-2,16,CASSNPGLRVKSIQYF,TGTGCCAGCAGCAACCCCGGTTTGAGGGTTAAAAGCATTCAGTACTTC
TRBJ1-4,.,.,TRBV13,18,CASSLGLQTASSNEKLFF,TGTGCCAGCAGCTTAGGCCTCCAGACAGCGTCTTCTAATGAAAAACTGTTTTTT
TRBJ2-7,many,.,TRBV7-8,13,CASSDGDILEQYF,TGTGCCAGCAGCGACGGGGACATCCTCGAGCAGTACTTC
TRBJ2-7,.,.,TRBV11-3,13,CASGRQVLGEQHF,TGTGCCAGCGGCCGACAGGTCCTAGGGGAACAGCACTTC
TRBJ2-5,.,.,TRBV6-5,15,CASSYSIAPGETQYF,TGTGCCAGCAGTTACTCGATTGCTCCGGGAGAGACCCAGTACTTC
TRBJ1-1,many,.,TRBV7-2,15,CASSSAGGRWTEAFF,TGTGCCAGCAGCTCCGCGGGGGGGCGGTGGACTGAAGCTTTCTTT
TRBJ1-5,.,TRBD1,TRBV7-8,15,CASSLDGQGNQPQHF,TGTGCCAGCAGCTTAGATGGACAGGGAAATCAGCCCCAGCATTTT
TRBJ1-5,many,.,TRBV10-3,12,CASREGNQPQHF,TGTGCCTCCAGGGAAGGCAATCAGCCCCAGCATTTT
TRBJ1-1,many,.,TRBV28,15,CASIPRPGGGTEAFF,TGTGCCAGCATCCCCAGACCGGGCGGGGGCACTGAAGCTTTCTTT
TRBJ1-5,many,.,TRBV27,13,CASRLSSNQPQHF,TGTGCCAGCAGACTCAGTAGCAATCAGCCCCAGCATTTT
TRBJ1-2,.,.,TRBV29-1,12,CSAGADNYGYTF,TGCAGCGCGGGGGCAGACAACTATGGCTACACCTTC
TRBJ1-6,.,.,TRBV14,16,CASSQEGGTGNSPLHF,TGTGCCAGCAGCCAAGAAGGGGGAACAGGGAATTCACCCCTCCACTTT
TRBJ1-6,many,TRBD1,TRBV19,15,CASSIDRGILSPLHF,TGTGCCAGTAGTATTGACAGGGGTATTCTTTCACCCCTCCACTTT
TRBJ1-1,many,.,TRBV30,12,CAWSVLNTEAFF,TGTGCCTGGAGTGTCCTGAACACTGAAGCTTTCTTT
TRBJ1-2,many,.,TRBV12-3/TRBV12-4,12,CASSLQQGSYTF,TGTGCCAGCAGTCTACAACAGGGTAGCTACACCTTC
TRBJ2-3,.,TRBD2,TRBV27,14,CASSWTSPPDTQYF,TGTGCCAGCAGTTGGACTAGCCCTCCAGATACGCAGTATTTT
TRBJ2-5,.,TRBD1,TRBV29-1,16,CSASRGWGRGQETRYF,TGCAGCGCCTCCAGGGGATGGGGCAGGGGGCAAGAGACCCGGTACTTC
TRBJ2-7,many,.,TRBV6-1,11,CASRDSDEQYF,TGTGCCAGCAGGGACAGCGACGAGCAGTACTTC
TRBJ2-7,.,TRBD2,TRBV15,11,CASSIAGEQYF,TGTGCCTCTTCCATAGCGGGCGAGCAGTACTTC
TRBJ2-5,many,.,TRBV5-6,14,CASSMGDNQETQYF,TGTGCCAGCAGCATGGGGGACAACCAAGAGACCCAGTACTTC
TRBJ1-2,few,.,TRBV5-4,13,CASSLERVEGYTF,TGTGCCAGCAGCTTGGAAAGGGTGGAGGGCTACACCTTC
TRBJ1-6,many,TRBD1,TRBV28,14,CASNPTGENSPLHF,TGTGCCAGCAATCCGACAGGGGAGAATTCACCCCTCCACTTT
TRBJ1-6,.,TRBD1,TRBV10-3,15,CAISDRGTGDSPLHF,TGTGCCATCAGTGACAGGGGGACAGGGGATTCACCCCTCCACTTT
TRBJ1-2,.,.,TRBV20-1,15,CSADIRDGANYGYTF,TGCAGTGCTGATATCCGGGACGGAGCTAACTATGGCTACACCTTC
TRBJ1-1,many,.,TRBV6-1,14,CASAPLGGSTEAFF,TGTGCCAGCGCCCCCCTTGGGGGAAGTACTGAAGCTTTCTTT
TRBJ1-3,few,TRBD1,TRBV5-1,15,CASSYGTGTGNTIYF,TGCGCCAGCAGCTACGGGACAGGGACTGGAAACACCATATATTTT
TRBJ1-6,.,.,TRBV20-1,16,CSARDKSGQYNSPLHF,TGCAGTGCTAGAGATAAGTCGGGACAATATAATTCACCCCTCCACTTT
TRBJ1-1,few,.,TRBV19,15,CASSPFGVMNTEAFF,TGTGCCAGTAGCCCCTTCGGCGTGATGAACACTGAAGCTTTCTTT
TRBJ1-2,few,.,TRBV19,14,CASSDLQGNYGYTF,TGTGCCAGTAGTGATCTCCAGGGGAACTATGGCTACACCTTC
TRBJ1-4,many,.,TRBV2,15,CASSAVGQSNEKLFF,TGTGCCAGCAGTGCCGTAGGGCAGTCGAATGAAAAACTGTTTTTT
TRBJ1-5,many,.,TRBV29-1,11,CSVGLKQPQHF,TGCAGCGTTGGTTTGAAACAGCCCCAGCATTTT
TRBJ2-7,.,TRBD1,TRBV5-1,15,CASRSGQGFFYEQYF,TGCGCCAGCAGGTCTGGACAGGGCTTCTTCTACGAGCAGTACTTC
TRBJ1-2,many,.,TRBV12-3/TRBV12-4,15,CASSPAAGREGGYTF,TGTGCCAGCAGCCCAGCGGCGGGCAGGGAAGGCGGCTACACCTTC
TRBJ2-1,.,TRBD1,TRBV28,15,CASSTRQGGANEQFF,TGTGCCAGCAGCACCCGACAGGGTGGGGCTAATGAGCAGTTCTTC
TRBJ2-5,.,TRBD2,TRBV29-1,12,CSGETSEETQYF,TGCAGCGGGGAAACTAGCGAGGAGACCCAGTACTTC
TRBJ1-6,.,.,TRBV13,13,CASSWNRDSPLHF,TGTGCCAGCAGCTGGAACAGGGATTCACCCCTCCACTTT
TRBJ2-1,.,TRBD2,TRBV12-5,14,CASGNGLAPHEQFF,TGTGCTAGTGGTAACGGACTAGCCCCCCATGAGCAGTTCTTC
TRBJ2-5,many,TRBD1,TRBV6-5,16,CASSYSGQGARETQYF,TGTGCCAGCAGTTACTCGGGACAGGGGGCGCGTGAGACCCAGTACTTC
TRBJ2-7,few,.,TRBV7-8,14,CASSLASREYEQDF,TGTGCCAGCAGCTTAGCTTCCAGGGAGTACGAGCAGGACTTC
TRBJ1-1,many,.,TRBV27,16,CASSSGSKGLFAEAFF,TGTGCCAGCAGCTCCGGGTCAAAGGGGCTATTTGCTGAAGCTTTCTTT
TRBJ2-7,many,.,TRBV20-1,15,CSGARFEGTRDEQYF,TGCAGTGGTGCCCGTTTTGAGGGGACCCGGGACGAGCAGTACTTC
TRBJ1-1,few,.,TRBV7-2,16,CASSPPNGGGRTEAFF,TGTGCCAGCAGCCCGCCTAATGGGGGCGGGCGCACTGAAGCTTTCTTT
TRBJ2-5,many,TRBD2,TRBV28,15,CASSPYRTSGETQYF,TGTGCCAGCAGTCCGTACCGGACTAGCGGGGAGACCCAGTACTTC
TRBJ2-3,.,TRBD2,TRBV20-1,18,CSARDLTGTSGRRDTQYF,TGCAGTGCTAGAGATTTGACCGGGACTAGCGGGAGGAGAGATACGCAGTATTTT
TRBJ2-5,many,.,TRBV12-3/TRBV12-4,13,CASSILGGETQYF,TGTGCCAGCAGTATACTCGGTGGAGAGACCCAGTACTTC
TRBJ2-7,many,.,TRBV28,16,CASSLKRAGSSYEQYF,TGTGCCAGCAGTTTAAAACGGGCAGGGTCCTCCTACGAGCAGTACTTC
TRBJ2-7,many,.,TRBV6-2/TRBV6-3,15,CASSYGRTETYEQYF,TGTGCCAGCAGTTATGGCCGGACGGAGACCTACGAGCAGTACTTC
TRBJ2-4,.,TRBD1,TRBV20-1,18,CSARDYGQGAGAKNIQYF,TGCAGTGCTAGAGATTATGGACAGGGGGCCGGAGCCAAAAACATTCAGTACTTC